The 6 T cell receptor beta chains listed next were all sequenced from one sample in a study of T-cell reconstitution after alpha-beta-depleted transplantation in children. A library of TCRbeta sequences, prepared with unique molecular identifiers, was generated. TCRdb processed the PCR reads anew with MiXCR; each CDR3 protein has one entry. The repertoire holds 450,000 to 550,000 distinct CDR3 sequences, roughly 11% seen once, with 14% in the top ten. The material sequenced was PBMCs, mostly from graft donor cells, taken 180 days after TCRalphabeta/CD19-depleted stem cell transplant. The receptors come from a female patient between 2 and 15 years old who had a stem cell transplant for aplastic anemia, so the T cells may come from the graft donor.

The CDR3 DNA reads as TGCGCCAGCAGCCAGAGCGGGGCCTACTACAATGAGCAGTTCTTC. It codes for CASSQSGAYYNEQFF. The genes are TRBV5-1 and TRBJ2-1; the match to TRBD2 covers 7 bases. Germline trimming cut 4 bases from V and 3 bases from J; bases unmatched to any gene: 7. CDR1 is SGHRS, CDR2 YFSETQ, per germline. The CDR3 contains 15 residues.

This clonotype has only a few counts. This chain connects TRBV6-1 to TRBJ1-2, with D uncertain. The CDR3 contains 15 residues. Germline values: CDR1 MNHNS, CDR2 SASEGT. Trimming left V 2 bases short and J 5 bases short, with 15 bases between. The CDR3 DNA follows: TGTGCCAGCAGTGAAATTCCGGTGTGGGCGTATGGCTACACCTTC. Residues: CASSEIPVWAYGYTF.

This clonotype was observed a few times. The chain joins TRBV20-1 to TRBJ2-1, with D tentatively TRBD2 (6 bases). This CDR3 comprises 14 residues. With 3 bases removed from V and 10 bases from J, the gap between germline ends came to 19 bases. The germline CDR1 and CDR2 sequences are DFQATT and SNEGSKA (reference sequence). CDR3 region: CSASQAEGTREQFF. The CDR3 DNA follows: TGCAGTGCTAGTCAAGCGGAGGGGACGAGGGAGCAGTTCTTC.

Only one count was recorded for this clonotype. This chain links TRBV24-1 with TRBJ2-1; possible D gene TRBD1, 5 bases. This CDR3 contains 12 residues. CDR1 is KGHDR and CDR2 is SFDVKD in the germline V gene. V was pared by 8 bases and J by 9 bases, with 13 bases between. CDR3 DNA sequence: TGTGCCACCACTGCAGGGTCGGGTGAGCAGTTCTTC. As protein: CATTAGSGEQFF.

This clonotype was recorded a few times. The V call is TRBV27, the J call TRBJ1-5; 9 nucleotides align to TRBD1. The trim removed 8 bases at V and 4 bases at J, leaving 6 bases unmatched. The CDR3 totals 14 residues. CDR1 and CDR2 (germline): MNHEY, SMNVEV (reference sequence). The DNA of the CDR3 is TGTGCCAGCGCTCCGGGACAGGGTAATCAGCCCCAGCATTTT. This codes for CASAPGQGNQPQHF.

This clonotype occurred a few times. The gene calls are TRBV6-1 and TRBJ2-5; the match to TRBD1 covers 9 bases. CDR1 is MNHNS, CDR2 SASEGT, per germline. This CDR3 region has 16 residues. V lost 6 bases and J lost 4; bases outside the gene matches: 12. The chain's CDR3 is CASRDIRDRVPETQYF. The CDR3 bases are TGTGCCAGCAGAGATATCCGGGACAGGGTCCCAGAGACCCAGTACTTC.